The 3 T cell receptor beta chains below all came from one sample that was sequenced in a study of blood T cell repertoires in COVID-19. Here immunoSEQ multiplex PCR was the method, and the copy in TCRdb shows in-frame clones only, minus some. The sample lists roughly 210,000 clones; 84% were seen once. Sequencing was carried out using peripheral blood. All receptors derive from a woman of 80 years or more with COVID-19, enrolled during active disease.

The CDR3 DNA reads TGTGCCAGCGGGACAAGTTATAGCAATCAGCCCCAGCATTTT. This codes for CASGTSYSNQPQHF. This chain joins TRBV27 and TRBJ1-5; TRBD1 might be the D (6 bases). The CDR3 runs to 14 residues. Trimming removed 8 bases at V and 0 bases at J, with 11 bases between. Per germline, CDR1 MNHEY and CDR2 SMNVEV (reference sequence).

The chain has TRBV7-2 and TRBJ1-3; a possible D gene is TRBD1 (6 bases). The germline V gene encodes CDR1 SGHTA and CDR2 FQGNSA. Trimming took off 8 bases at V and 0 bases at J, with 20 bases between the two ends. The CDR3 has 17 amino acids. The DNA for the CDR3 is TGTGCCAGCGGTCCCCGGGGGGCGCCCGCCTCTGGAAACACCATATATTTT. Residues: CASGPRGAPASGNTIYF.

The rearrangement joins TRBV5-1 to TRBJ2-7; 7 nucleotides align to TRBD2. The trim removed 4 bases at V and 3 bases at J, leaving 7 bases unmatched. This CDR3 spans 14 amino acids. The germline V gene has CDR1 SGHRS and CDR2 YFSETQ. The DNA of the CDR3 is TGCGCCAGCAGCATTGGACTAGTCGGCTACGAGCAGTACTTC. This codes for CASSIGLVGYEQYF.